This T cell receptor (beta chain) derives from a study of blood T cell repertoires in COVID-19. Whole-study context: From T cells, B-cell-depleted T cells, or PBMCs came the material, which was cDNA or gDNA.

The recovered donors of Cohort 3 showed two negative PCRs, clearance, or symptom resolution. Using immunoSEQ multiplex PCR, the repertoire was profiled, and TCRdb retains in-frame clones only, with some absent. The sample records 150,000 to 200,000 clones, over 80% being singletons. The source of this sequence is a woman between 55 and 75 years old who had recovered from COVID-19. Sequencing was carried out using PBMCs or T cells enriched from blood (not recorded which).

The CDR3, as DNA: TGTGCCAGCAGGGGACAGACCTTGAACACTGAAGCTTTCTTT. Its translation is CASRGQTLNTEAFF. The chain has TRBV5-4 and TRBJ1-1, with 7 bases that match TRBD1. The CDR3 is 14 amino acids. Germline CDR1 and CDR2: SGHNT and YYREEE (reference sequence). With V trimmed by 5 bases and J by 0 bases, 4 bases remained unmatched. Based on the CDR3 plus reference TRBV5-4 and TRBJ1-1, the full variable domain is ETGVTQSPTHLIKTRGQQVTLRCSSQSGHNTVSWYQQALGQGPQFIFQYYREEENGRGNFPPRFSGLQFPNYSSELNVNALELDDSALYLCASRGQTLNTEAFFGQGTRLTVV.